A selection of T cell receptor beta chains follows, all from one sample in a study of immune evolution from preneoplasia to lung adenocarcinoma. Measured with immunoSEQ multiplex PCR; TCRdb has only the in-frame clones, and not every one. The table lists around 40,000 clones, less than 80% of them singletons. Sample: FFPE invasive lung adenocarcinoma tissue. The receptor set was obtained from a person in their sixties with lung adenocarcinoma. CDR3s include the opening cysteine and the closing phenylalanine or tryptophan. Fields, in order: J gene, V gene, D gene, clone size, CDR3 protein, CDR3 DNA. D genes are given only for firm matches. Clone size appears in some rows only: once, few, many, or a class for an expanded clone.

TRBJ1-1 TRBV7-9 . . CASSHMGQNTEAFF TGTGCCAGCAGCCACATGGGACAGAACACTGAAGCTTTCTTT
TRBJ1-2 TRBV7-2 TRBD1 once CASSRDSSPYGYTF TGTGCCAGCAGCCGGGACAGTTCTCCCTATGGCTACACCTTC
TRBJ2-7 TRBV5-1 TRBD2 . CASSSRSGISSTYEQYF TGCGCCAGCAGTTCCCGTAGCGGGATAAGCTCCACCTACGAGCAGTACTTC
TRBJ1-2 TRBV9 TRBD1 . CASSPTPGQPYGYTF TGTGCCAGCAGCCCGACCCCGGGACAGCCCTATGGCTACACCTTC
TRBJ2-3 TRBV4-1 TRBD2 . CASSPWTSGRDTQYF TGCGCCAGCAGCCCTTGGACTAGCGGTAGAGATACGCAGTATTTT
TRBJ2-3 TRBV5-1 TRBD2 . CASSSGLALSTDTQYF TGCGCCAGCAGCTCAGGACTAGCACTTAGCACAGATACGCAGTATTTT
TRBJ2-1 TRBV10-1 TRBD1 . CASSEPRDRSKQFF TGCGCCAGCAGTGAGCCCCGGGACAGGAGTAAGCAGTTCTTC
TRBJ2-4 TRBV7-9 TRBD2 . CASSLSGGGKNIQYF TGTGCCAGCAGCTTAAGTGGGGGGGGCAAAAACATTCAGTACTTC
TRBJ2-7 TRBV7-6 TRBD2 . CASSLASGGYEQYF TGTGCCAGCAGCTTAGCTAGCGGGGGCTACGAGCAGTACTTC
TRBJ2-6 TRBV2 . once CASRGEGAGANVLTF TGTGCCAGCAGGGGGGAAGGGGCCGGGGCCAACGTCCTGACTTTC
TRBJ1-1 TRBV5-1 TRBD1 . CASSLGGSQGGTEAFF TGCGCCAGCAGCTTGGGCGGTTCCCAGGGGGGGACTGAAGCTTTCTTT
TRBJ2-7 TRBV19 . medium-sized CATEQAYEQYF TGTGCCACCGAACAGGCCTACGAGCAGTACTTC
TRBJ1-5 TRBV6-1 . . CASSELGGSDQPQHF TGTGCCAGCAGTGAATTGGGGGGGTCGGATCAGCCCCAGCATTTT
TRBJ2-1 TRBV5-1 . . CASSQEAGSYNEQFF TGCGCCAGCAGCCAGGAAGCGGGCTCCTACAATGAGCAGTTCTTC